These T cell receptor beta chains were read from a single sample in a study of cytomegalovirus exposure and HLA in healthy donors. The data were produced by immunoSEQ multiplex PCR, yet TCRdb's version contains in-frame clones alone and is incomplete. The sample holds around 190,000 clones, around nine tenths seen once. The sample taken for sequencing was PBMCs. Every receptor here comes from a woman aged 18-29 years in good health and CMV-seronegative. The CDR3 runs from the conserved cysteine through the conserved F or W. The order of the fields is J gene, V gene, CDR3 protein.

TRBJ1-1 | TRBV18 | CASSPVTGVGTEAFF
TRBJ2-3 | TRBV7-6 | CASSPRSNDVADTQYF
TRBJ2-1 | TRBV9 | CASSGGTHGDEQFF
TRBJ2-6 | TRBV2 | CASSGTGTSSGANVLTF
TRBJ2-3 | TRBV19 | CASSLAVFTDTQYF
TRBJ2-1 | TRBV5-4 | CASSFSGEPYNEQFF
TRBJ2-5 | TRBV4-2 | CASSQGQGVSETQYF
TRBJ1-4 | TRBV5-1 | CASRRGLDEKLFF
TRBJ2-3 | TRBV4-1 | CASSQVPRDMDTDTQYF
TRBJ1-1 | TRBV6-6 | CASRSGTGVTEAFF
TRBJ1-2 | TRBV19 | CASRKGQGDGYTF
TRBJ1-5 | TRBV12-5 | CASGLVDRGNQPQHF
TRBJ1-5 | TRBV28 | CATLYAQGQPQHF
TRBJ2-5 | TRBV19 | CASRPGTGIRTQYF
TRBJ2-4 | TRBV4-1 | CASSQPGTPKNIQYF
TRBJ2-7 | TRBV2 | CASKGPSDRGLYEQYF
TRBJ2-1 | TRBV27 | CASSWTSGGSSYNEQFF
TRBJ2-2 | TRBV30 | CASTPGTSGTLNTGELFF
TRBJ1-5 | TRBV18 | CASSPRGDYQPQHF
TRBJ2-7 | TRBV30 | CAWDRDRVFVEQYF
TRBJ2-7 | TRBV29-1 | CSVDIRGSSYEQYF
TRBJ1-2 | TRBV27 | CASSTRDRVYGYTF
TRBJ1-1 | TRBV6-1 | CATSSAPGLNTEAFF
TRBJ2-4 | TRBV5-6 | CASSSSGTPRGIQYF
TRBJ1-4 | TRBV11-2 | CASSFREKLFF
TRBJ1-2 | TRBV10-3 | CAISPQRDRYNYGYTF
TRBJ2-1 | TRBV9 | CASSVGLLGNEQFF
TRBJ2-7 | TRBV7-9 | CASSEAGTYEQYF
TRBJ2-7 | TRBV4-1 | CASSQEQDFSYEQYF
TRBJ2-3 | TRBV5-1 | CASRLSTDTQYF
TRBJ2-7 | TRBV7-6 | CASSLDGGTYEQYF
TRBJ2-1 | TRBV6-1 | CASSEFGGSSYNEQFF
TRBJ1-5 | TRBV6-7 | CANTPTGAPAISQPQHF
- | TRBV14 | CASSTGYYEQYF
TRBJ2-3 | TRBV30 | CAWSGLSSTDTQYF
TRBJ1-1 | TRBV30 | CAWSARENTEAFF
TRBJ1-2 | TRBV19 | CASSIEGQGAVGYTF
TRBJ2-1 | TRBV6-5 | CASSYGGGSSYNEQFF
TRBJ1-2 | TRBV19 | CASSLRQVAPYGYTF
TRBJ2-7 | TRBV30 | CAWSPVSYEQYF
TRBJ2-7 | TRBV6-5 | CASNFRDRVSEQYF
TRBJ1-2 | TRBV9 | CASSVMEGANYGYTF
TRBJ2-5 | TRBV11-3 | CASSPDRGGQETQYF
TRBJ1-2 | TRBV5-1 | CASSFRQANYGYTF
TRBJ2-1 | TRBV30 | CAWSSAGGLIDEQFF
TRBJ2-6 | TRBV18 | CASSPRAGLSGANVLTF
TRBJ1-5 | TRBV11-2 | CASSFGSGGNQPQHF
TRBJ2-2 | TRBV14 | CASSPQGTGELFF
TRBJ1-1 | TRBV19 | CASSIEGGLNTEAFF
TRBJ1-2 | TRBV4-1 | CASSQDYARVSGGYTF
TRBJ1-2 | TRBV7-9 | CASSLGQGNYGYTF
TRBJ2-5 | TRBV2 | CASSLRGLQSGETQYF
TRBJ1-5 | TRBV28 | CASIGQAGQPQHF
TRBJ2-3 | TRBV7-9 | CASSLTLSTDTQYF
TRBJ1-1 | TRBV25-1 | CASSDRGPEAFF
TRBJ2-2 | TRBV30 | CAWTQTANTGELFF
TRBJ2-6 | TRBV30 | CAWNDISGANVLTF